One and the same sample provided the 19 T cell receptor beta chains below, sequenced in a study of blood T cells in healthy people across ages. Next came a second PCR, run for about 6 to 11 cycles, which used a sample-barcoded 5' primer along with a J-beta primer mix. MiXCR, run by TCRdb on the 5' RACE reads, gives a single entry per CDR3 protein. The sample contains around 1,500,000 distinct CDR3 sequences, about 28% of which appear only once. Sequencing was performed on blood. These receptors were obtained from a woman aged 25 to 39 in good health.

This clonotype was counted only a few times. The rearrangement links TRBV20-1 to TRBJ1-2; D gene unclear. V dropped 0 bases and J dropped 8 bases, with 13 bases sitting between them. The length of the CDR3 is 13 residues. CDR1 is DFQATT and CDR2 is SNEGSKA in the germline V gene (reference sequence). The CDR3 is CSARDRSSNGYTF. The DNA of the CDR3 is TGCAGTGCTAGAGATCGTAGCAGTAACGGCTACACCTTC.

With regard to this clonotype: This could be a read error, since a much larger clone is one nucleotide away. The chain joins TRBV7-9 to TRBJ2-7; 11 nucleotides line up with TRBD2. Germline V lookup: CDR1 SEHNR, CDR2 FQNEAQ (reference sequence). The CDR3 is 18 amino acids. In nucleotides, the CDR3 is TGTGCCAGCAGCCCGGGGACAAGCGGGACTAGCGGCTCCTACGAGCGGTACTTC. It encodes CASSPGTSGTSGSYERYF.

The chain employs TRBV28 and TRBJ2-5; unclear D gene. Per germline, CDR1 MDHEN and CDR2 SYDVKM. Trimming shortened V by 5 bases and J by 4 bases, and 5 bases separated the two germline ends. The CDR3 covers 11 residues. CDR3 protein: CASSVAETQYF. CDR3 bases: TGTGCCAGCAGTGTAGCAGAGACCCAGTACTTC. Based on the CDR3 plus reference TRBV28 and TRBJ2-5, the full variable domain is DVKVTQSSRYLVKRTGEKVFLECVQDMDHENMFWYRQDPGLGLRLIYFSYDVKMKEKGDIPEGYSVSREKKERFSLILESASTNQTSMYLCASSVAETQYFGPGTRLLVL.

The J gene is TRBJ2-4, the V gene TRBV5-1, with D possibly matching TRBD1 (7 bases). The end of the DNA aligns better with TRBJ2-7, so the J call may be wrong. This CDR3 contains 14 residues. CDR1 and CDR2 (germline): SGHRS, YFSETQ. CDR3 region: CAGGGETGYNEQYF. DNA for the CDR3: TGCGCCGGCGGCGGGGAGACAGGGTATAACGAGCAGTACTTC.

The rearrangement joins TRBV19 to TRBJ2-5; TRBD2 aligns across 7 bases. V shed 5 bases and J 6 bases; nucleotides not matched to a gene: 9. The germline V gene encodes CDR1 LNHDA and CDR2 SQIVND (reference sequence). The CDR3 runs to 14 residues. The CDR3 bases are TGTGCCAGTAGTTGGGGGGGTGGGGGAAAGACCCAGTACTTC. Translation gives CASSWGGGGKTQYF.

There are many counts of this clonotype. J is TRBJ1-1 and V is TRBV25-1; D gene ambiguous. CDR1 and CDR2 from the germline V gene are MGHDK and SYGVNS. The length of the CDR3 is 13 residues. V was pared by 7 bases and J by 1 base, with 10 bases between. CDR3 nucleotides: TGTGCCAGCACGGACCGGGGGAACACTGAAGCTTTCTTT. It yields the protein CASTDRGNTEAFF.

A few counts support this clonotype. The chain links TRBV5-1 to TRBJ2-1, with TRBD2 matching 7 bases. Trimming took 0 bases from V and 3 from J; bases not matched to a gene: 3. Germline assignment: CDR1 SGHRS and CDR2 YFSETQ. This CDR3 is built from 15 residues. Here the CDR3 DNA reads TGCGCCAGCAGCTTGGGGGAGGGTAACTACAATGAGCAGTTCTTC. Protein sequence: CASSLGEGNYNEQFF.

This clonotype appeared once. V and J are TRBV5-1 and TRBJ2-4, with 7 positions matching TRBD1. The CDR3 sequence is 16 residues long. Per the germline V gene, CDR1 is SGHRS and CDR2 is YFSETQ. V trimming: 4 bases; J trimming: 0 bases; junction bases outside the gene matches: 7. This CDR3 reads CASSRGTVIAKNIQYF. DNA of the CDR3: TGCGCCAGCAGCCGAGGGACAGTAATAGCCAAAAACATTCAGTACTTC.

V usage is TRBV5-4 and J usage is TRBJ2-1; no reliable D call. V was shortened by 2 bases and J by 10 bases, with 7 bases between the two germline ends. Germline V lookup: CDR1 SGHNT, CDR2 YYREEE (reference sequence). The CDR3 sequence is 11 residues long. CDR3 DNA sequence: TGTGCCAGCAGCTTTAAAGTAGAGCAGTTCTTC. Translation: CASSFKVEQFF.

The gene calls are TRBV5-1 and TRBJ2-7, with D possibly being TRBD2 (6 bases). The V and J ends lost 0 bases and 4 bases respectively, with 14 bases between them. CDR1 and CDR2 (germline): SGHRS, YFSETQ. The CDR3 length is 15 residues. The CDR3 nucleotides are TGCGCCAGCAGCTTGGAAGGGGCCGCGGGGTACGAGCAGTACTTC. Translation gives CASSLEGAAGYEQYF.

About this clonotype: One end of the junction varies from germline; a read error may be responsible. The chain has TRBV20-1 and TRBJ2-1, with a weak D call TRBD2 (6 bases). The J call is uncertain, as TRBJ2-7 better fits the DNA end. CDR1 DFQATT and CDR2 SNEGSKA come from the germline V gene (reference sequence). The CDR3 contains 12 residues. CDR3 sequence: CSARAGGNEQYF. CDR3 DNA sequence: TGCAGTGCGAGAGCTGGGGGGAACGAGCAGTACTTC.

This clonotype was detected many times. This CDR3 is CSAGVLAKNIQYF. CDR3 DNA: TGCAGTGCTGGGGTTCTAGCCAAAAACATTCAGTACTTC. This chain uses TRBV20-1 with TRBJ2-4; D remains unclear. The CDR3 is 13 amino acids. Trimming shortened V by 5 bases and J by 0 bases, and 8 bases separated the two germline ends. CDR1 DFQATT and CDR2 SNEGSKA come from the germline V gene (reference sequence).

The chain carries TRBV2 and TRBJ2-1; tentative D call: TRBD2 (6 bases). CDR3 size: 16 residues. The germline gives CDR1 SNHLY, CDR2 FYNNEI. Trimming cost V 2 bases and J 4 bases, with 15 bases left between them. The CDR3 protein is CASSEIYGTAYNEQFF. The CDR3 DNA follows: TGTGCCAGCAGTGAAATATATGGGACTGCATACAATGAGCAGTTCTTC.

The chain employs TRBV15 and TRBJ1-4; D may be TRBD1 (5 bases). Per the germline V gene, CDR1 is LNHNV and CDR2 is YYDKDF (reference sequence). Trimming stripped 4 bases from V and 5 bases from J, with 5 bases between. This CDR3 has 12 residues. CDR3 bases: TGTGCCACCAGCACAGGGAATGAAAAACTGTTTTTT. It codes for CATSTGNEKLFF.

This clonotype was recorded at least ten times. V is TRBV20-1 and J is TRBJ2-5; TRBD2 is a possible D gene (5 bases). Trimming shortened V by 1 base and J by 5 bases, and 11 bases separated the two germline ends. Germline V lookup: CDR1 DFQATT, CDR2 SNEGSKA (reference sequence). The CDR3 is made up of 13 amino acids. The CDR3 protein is CSARVLDMETQYF. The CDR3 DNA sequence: TGCAGTGCTAGAGTACTAGATATGGAGACCCAGTACTTC.

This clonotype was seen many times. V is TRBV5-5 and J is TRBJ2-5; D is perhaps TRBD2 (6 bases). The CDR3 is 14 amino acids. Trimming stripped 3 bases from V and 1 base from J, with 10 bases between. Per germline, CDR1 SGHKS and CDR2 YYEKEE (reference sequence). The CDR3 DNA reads TGTGCCAGCAGCTCTGGACTATCCCAAGAGACCCAGTACTTC. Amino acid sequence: CASSSGLSQETQYF.

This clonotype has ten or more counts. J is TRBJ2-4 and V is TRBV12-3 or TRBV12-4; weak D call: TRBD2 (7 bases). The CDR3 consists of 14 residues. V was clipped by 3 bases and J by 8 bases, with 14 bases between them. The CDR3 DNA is TGTGCCAGCAGTTTCGGGGGGCAGTTTGACATTCAGTACTTC. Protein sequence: CASSFGGQFDIQYF.

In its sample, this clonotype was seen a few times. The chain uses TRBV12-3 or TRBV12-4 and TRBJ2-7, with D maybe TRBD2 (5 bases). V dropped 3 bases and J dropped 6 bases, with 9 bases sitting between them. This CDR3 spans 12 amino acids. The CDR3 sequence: CASSFLSGEQYF. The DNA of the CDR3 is TGTGCCAGCAGTTTCCTGAGCGGCGAGCAGTACTTC.

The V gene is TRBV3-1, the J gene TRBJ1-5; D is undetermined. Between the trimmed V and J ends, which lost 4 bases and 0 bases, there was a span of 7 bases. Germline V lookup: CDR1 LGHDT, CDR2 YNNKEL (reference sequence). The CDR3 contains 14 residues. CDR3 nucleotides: TGTGCCAGCAGCCTCAAGTATAGCAATCAGCCCCAGCATTTT. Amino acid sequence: CASSLKYSNQPQHF.